Sequencing of this TCR beta chain was carried out in a study of blood T cells in healthy people across ages. The use of a sample-barcoded 5' primer and a J-beta primer mix characterized a second PCR of roughly 6 to 11 cycles. TCRdb reprocessed the 5' RACE reads via MiXCR and lists one record per CDR3 protein. The repertoire includes some 1.7 million distinct CDR3 sequences, approximately 28% of them detected once, and 7% to 9% sits in the top ten. Germline values: CDR1 MNHEY, CDR2 SVGAGI. There are 13 residues in the CDR3. V lost 6 bases, J lost 6 bases, and 6 bases stayed unmatched. The rearrangement joins TRBV6-5 to TRBJ1-2; 8 nucleotides line up with TRBD1. The TCR originated in a woman younger than 45 in good health. What was sequenced was blood. The CDR3 bases are TGTGCCAGCAGGGACCGACAGGGGAATGGCTACACCTTC. Protein: CASRDRQGNGYTF.